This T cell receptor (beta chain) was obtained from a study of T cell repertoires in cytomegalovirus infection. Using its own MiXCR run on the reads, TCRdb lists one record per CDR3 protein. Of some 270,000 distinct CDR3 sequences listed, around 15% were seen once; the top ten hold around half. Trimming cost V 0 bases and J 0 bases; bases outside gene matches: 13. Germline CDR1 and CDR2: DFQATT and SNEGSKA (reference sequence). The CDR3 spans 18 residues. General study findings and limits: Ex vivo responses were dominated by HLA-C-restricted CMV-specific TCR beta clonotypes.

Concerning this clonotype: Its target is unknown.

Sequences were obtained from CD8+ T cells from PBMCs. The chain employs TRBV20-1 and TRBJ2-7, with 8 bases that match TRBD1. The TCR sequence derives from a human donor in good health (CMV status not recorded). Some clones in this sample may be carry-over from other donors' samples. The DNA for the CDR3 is TGCAGTGCTAGAGATTATGGGACAGGAAGCCAATCCTCCTACGAGCAGTACTTC. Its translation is CSARDYGTGSQSSYEQYF.